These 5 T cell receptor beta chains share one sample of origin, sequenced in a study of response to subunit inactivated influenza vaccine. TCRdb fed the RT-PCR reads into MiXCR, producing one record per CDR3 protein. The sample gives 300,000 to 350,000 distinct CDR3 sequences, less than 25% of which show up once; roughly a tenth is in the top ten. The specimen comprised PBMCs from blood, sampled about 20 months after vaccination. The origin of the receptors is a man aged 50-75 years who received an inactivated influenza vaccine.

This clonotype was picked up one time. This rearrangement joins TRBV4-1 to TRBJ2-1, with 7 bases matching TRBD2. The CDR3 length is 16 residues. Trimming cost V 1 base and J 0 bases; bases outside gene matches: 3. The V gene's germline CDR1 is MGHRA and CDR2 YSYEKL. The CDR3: CASSQGAGYSYNEQFF. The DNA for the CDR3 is TGCGCCAGCAGCCAAGGAGCGGGGTACTCCTACAATGAGCAGTTCTTC.

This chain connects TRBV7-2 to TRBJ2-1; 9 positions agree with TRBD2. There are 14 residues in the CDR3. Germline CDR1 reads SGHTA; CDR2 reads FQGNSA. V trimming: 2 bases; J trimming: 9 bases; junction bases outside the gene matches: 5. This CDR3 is CASSLRRGGGEQFF. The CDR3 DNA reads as TGTGCCAGCAGCTTACGGCGGGGGGGCGGTGAGCAGTTCTTC.

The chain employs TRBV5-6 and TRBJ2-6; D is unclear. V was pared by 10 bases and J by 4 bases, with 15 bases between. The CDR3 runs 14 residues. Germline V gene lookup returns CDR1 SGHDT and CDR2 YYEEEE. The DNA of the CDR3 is TGTGCCTGCCAGGCAGGCTTCGGGGCCAACGTCCTGACTTTC. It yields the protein CACQAGFGANVLTF.

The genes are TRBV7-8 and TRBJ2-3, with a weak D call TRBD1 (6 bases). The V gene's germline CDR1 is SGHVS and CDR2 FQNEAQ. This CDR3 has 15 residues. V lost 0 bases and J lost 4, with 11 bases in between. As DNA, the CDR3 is TGTGCCAGCAGCTTAGCGAGCAGGGGTTCAGATACGCAGTATTTT. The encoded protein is CASSLASRGSDTQYF.

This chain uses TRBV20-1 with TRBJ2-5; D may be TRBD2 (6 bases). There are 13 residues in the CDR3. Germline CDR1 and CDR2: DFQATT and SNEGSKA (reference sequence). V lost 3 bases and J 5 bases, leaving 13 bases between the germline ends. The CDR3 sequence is CSARTPRGETQYF. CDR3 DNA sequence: TGCAGTGCTAGGACTCCCCGGGGGGAGACCCAGTACTTC.